One T cell receptor beta chain is described in this entry. No antigen is known for it. The CDR3 extends over 17 amino acids. Germline V gene data show CDR1 as MNHNY and CDR2 as SVGAGI (reference sequence). The trim removed 1 base at V and 7 bases at J, leaving 11 bases unmatched. This specimen belongs to a study of Graves' ophthalmopathy and Graves' hyperthyroidism. Study in general: If no ophthalmopathy appeared within 18 months of follow-up, hyperthyroidism was termed stable. Overall study findings and caveats: Most expanded thyroid clonotypes above 0.001 frequency also appeared in blood.

TCR beta CDR3 regions were amplified from RNA transcripts. First-round RT-PCR employed HTBI primers, with a second-round multiplex PCR after it. TCRdb re-derived calls from the multiplex PCR reads in MiXCR, one entry per CDR3 protein. The sample lists about 550,000 distinct CDR3 sequences, less than 45% occurring once. New diagnoses, under 2 months' duration, and ages 18 to 65 characterized the hyperthyroidism patients. The sequence was collected from an adult man with Graves' hyperthyroidism. The V gene is TRBV6-6, the J gene TRBJ1-2; 11 bases are a match to TRBD1. Sequenced input: peripheral blood or thyroid tissue (not recorded which). The CDR3 protein is CASSYYGTGGLKSGYTF. The CDR3 coding sequence is TGTGCCAGCAGTTACTATGGGACAGGGGGGTTGAAGAGTGGCTACACCTTC.